The 9 T cell receptor beta chains in this list originate from one sample, sequenced in a study of T cells after yellow fever vaccination. TCRdb passed the 5' RACE reads through MiXCR, listing each CDR3 protein once. The sample holds 620,000 or so distinct CDR3 sequences, approximately 13% seen once. The sample here was PBMCs, taken on the day of the yellow fever booster vaccination. Receptor source: a man between 25 and 39 years old who received the YFV17D yellow fever vaccine.

This clonotype was detected a few times. V is TRBV7-2 and J is TRBJ2-5, with a possible D match to TRBD2 (6 bases). The CDR3 runs 14 residues. Trimming cost V 3 bases and J 6 bases, with 14 bases left between them. In germline, CDR1 is SGHTA, CDR2 FQGNSA. CDR3 sequence: CASSFGDSLKTQYF. The DNA for the CDR3 is TGTGCCAGCAGCTTTGGGGACTCTCTGAAGACCCAGTACTTC.

The V call is TRBV8-2, the J call TRBJ2-2; the table's TRBD2 call for D was not verified on the DNA. TRBV8-2 counts as a pseudogene. The CDR3 totals 14 residues. The CDR3 DNA reads as TGTGCCAGCAGCCCTGGGCTCCCGACCCGGGAGCTGTTTTTT. It yields the protein CASSPGLPTRELFF.

This clonotype was detected a few times. The V gene is TRBV7-3, the J gene TRBJ2-7; TRBD2 agrees at 7 bases. The junction had 5 bases not matched to a gene; V was cut back by 5 bases and J by 7 bases. The CDR3 covers 12 residues. Germline CDR1 is SGHTA and CDR2 is FQGTGA. CDR3 coding DNA: TGTGCCAGCAGCCAGGACGGGAGGGAGCAGTACTTC. Amino acid sequence: CASSQDGREQYF.

V gene TRBV5-8 combines with J gene TRBJ1-1; weak D call: TRBD1 (5 bases). V lost 4 bases to trimming and J lost 3 bases, with 10 bases between them. Looked up from germline, CDR1 is SGHTS and CDR2 is YDEGEE. The CDR3 consists of 13 residues. CDR3 DNA: TGTGCCAGCAGCCCCGGGGGTTACACTGAAGCTTTCTTT. Its protein is CASSPGGYTEAFF.

This clonotype was seen a few times. This rearrangement joins TRBV5-1 to TRBJ2-1; D gene unclear. Trimming pared 1 base from V and 8 bases from J, leaving 13 bases between. Germline V CDR1 and CDR2: SGHRS, YFSETQ. This CDR3 contains 14 residues. CDR3 sequence: CASSLRRPEDEQFF. CDR3 DNA sequence: TGCGCCAGCAGCTTGAGACGACCCGAGGATGAGCAGTTCTTC.

The chain couples TRBV29-1 to TRBJ2-3; the D gene is possibly TRBD1 (5 bases). CDR3 size: 13 residues. V lost 4 bases and J 6 bases, leaving 14 bases between the germline ends. Looked up from germline, CDR1 is SQVTM and CDR2 is ANQGSEA. In DNA form, the CDR3 reads TGCAGCGTTGTCACAGGAAGGATGGATACGCAGTATTTT. This gives the protein CSVVTGRMDTQYF.

This clonotype was seen a handful of times. This sequence joins TRBV14 and TRBJ2-3, with 14 bases that match TRBD2. Germline V CDR1 and CDR2: SGHDN, FVKESK. The ends lost 4 bases at V and 3 bases at J; junction bases unmatched: 6. The CDR3 extends over 17 amino acids. The CDR3 is CASSPLTSGRATDTQYF. DNA of the CDR3: TGTGCCAGCAGCCCCCTGACTAGCGGGAGGGCGACAGATACGCAGTATTTT. Variable domain in full (rest from reference TRBV14 and TRBJ2-3): EAGVTQFPSHSVIEKGQTVTLRCDPISGHDNLYWYRRVMGKEIKFLLHFVKESKQDESGMPNNRFLAERTGGTYSTLKVQPAELEDSGVYFCASSPLTSGRATDTQYFGPGTRLTVL.

V gene TRBV5-1 combines with J gene TRBJ2-7, with 8 bases matching TRBD1. This CDR3 region has 14 residues. The ends lost 0 bases at V and 6 bases at J; junction bases unmatched: 5. Germline V gives CDR1 SGHRS, CDR2 YFSETQ. CDR3 sequence (DNA): TGCGCCAGCAGCTTGGAACAGGGGGTAAGCGAGCAGTACTTC. Its translation is CASSLEQGVSEQYF.

The rearrangement links TRBV7-2 to TRBJ2-7, with 7 nucleotides matching TRBD1. Germline values: CDR1 SGHTA, CDR2 FQGNSA. CDR3 length equals 15 residues. V was pared by 6 bases and J by 2 bases, with 10 bases of the junction left unmatched. This chain's CDR3 is CASRRQGSAAYEQYF. Here the CDR3 DNA reads TGTGCCAGCAGACGACAGGGAAGCGCAGCCTACGAGCAGTACTTC.